A selection of T cell receptor beta chains follows, all from one sample in a study of T cell responses to AZD1222 COVID-19 vaccine. Using immunoSEQ multiplex PCR, the repertoire was profiled, and TCRdb retains in-frame clones only, with some absent. The table includes 150,000 to 200,000 clones, under 95% detected once. Sequencing was performed on peripheral blood, taken 28 days after the second AZD1222 dose. These receptors all stem from an adult who received the AZD1222 COVID-19 vaccine. Each CDR3 is given with its conserved first and last residue. The D gene is left open where the match is weak. Clone size is given for some rows only: seen once, a few or many times, or a class if the clone is expanded.

V gene	J gene	D gene	clone size	CDR3 protein	CDR3 DNA
TRBV30	TRBJ2-7	TRBD1	NA	CAWSDQGVTYEQYF	TGTGCCTGGAGTGACCAGGGGGTGACCTACGAGCAGTACTTC
TRBV11-2	TRBJ1-1	TRBD1	NA	CASSHYGTGKTEAFF	TGTGCCAGCAGCCACTATGGGACAGGAAAAACTGAAGCTTTCTTT
TRBV7-9	TRBJ1-2	TRBD1	NA	CASSFQGATLGYGYTF	TGTGCCAGCAGCTTCCAGGGGGCGACCTTAGGATATGGCTACACCTTC
TRBV9	TRBJ2-1	TRBD1	once	CASSPAQGSSYNEQFF	TGTGCCAGCAGCCCCGCACAGGGGAGCTCCTACAATGAGCAGTTCTTC
TRBV6-5	TRBJ2-7	NA	NA	CASSYSVGSPFYEQYF	TGTGCCAGCAGTTACTCGGTTGGTTCTCCTTTCTACGAGCAGTACTTC
TRBV21-1	TRBJ1-5	NA	few	CASSKALGTGGYQPQHF	TGTGCCAGCAGCAAAGCGCTGGGGACAGGCGGTTATCAGCCCCAGCATTTT
TRBV5-1	TRBJ1-3	NA	NA	CASSLDRPSGNTIYF	TGCGCCAGCAGCTTGGACAGGCCCTCTGGAAACACCATATATTTT
TRBV24-1	TRBJ2-3	NA	NA	CATSDSTDTQYF	TGTGCCACGTCGGACAGCACAGATACGCAGTATTTT
TRBV7-2	TRBJ2-2	NA	NA	CASSSGGNTGELFF	TGTGCCAGCAGCTCAGGCGGCAACACCGGGGAGCTGTTTTTT
TRBV21-1	TRBJ1-1	NA	NA	CASSNENSAGDTEAFF	TGTGCCAGCAGCAACGAAAACTCCGCCGGGGACACTGAAGCTTTCTTT
TRBV10-3	TRBJ1-2	NA	NA	CAISGAGQESYTF	TGTGCCATCAGTGGAGCTGGGCAGGAGAGCTACACCTTC
TRBV6-5	TRBJ2-3	TRBD1	NA	CASSDRGTDTQYF	TGTGCCAGCAGCGACAGGGGCACAGATACGCAGTATTTT
TRBV9	TRBJ2-1	NA	NA	CASSGPWTGGSYNEQFF	TGTGCCAGCAGTGGACCATGGACGGGTGGGTCCTACAATGAGCAGTTCTTC
TRBV5-3	TRBJ1-1	TRBD1	NA	CARRPTGGGTEAFF	TGTGCCAGAAGACCGACAGGGGGCGGCACTGAAGCTTTCTTT
TRBV30	TRBJ1-2	NA	once	CAWSVGSNYGYTF	TGTGCCTGGAGTGTCGGCAGTAACTATGGCTACACCTTC
TRBV5-6	TRBJ1-3	NA	NA	CASSLGQDGSGNTIYF	TGTGCCAGCAGCCTGGGCCAGGACGGCTCTGGAAACACCATATATTTT
TRBV3-1/TRBV3-2	TRBJ1-2	NA	NA	CASSPRGDGYTF	TGTGCCAGCAGCCCCAGGGGTGACGGCTACACCTTC
TRBV7-8	TRBJ1-1	TRBD1	NA	CASSPRGQMNTEAFF	TGTGCCAGCAGCCCCCGGGGACAGATGAACACTGAAGCTTTCTTT
TRBV6-5	TRBJ1-2	NA	NA	CASTPEAGIYGYTF	TGTGCCAGCACCCCCGAGGCAGGAATCTATGGCTACACCTTC
TRBV7-2	TRBJ1-6	TRBD1	NA	CASSLYWTGDSPLHF	TGTGCCAGCAGCTTATATTGGACAGGGGATTCACCCCTCCACTTT
TRBV18	TRBJ1-3	NA	once	CASSPRSTHSGNTIYF	TGTGCCAGCTCACCACGAAGTACTCACTCTGGAAACACCATATATTTT
TRBV12-5	TRBJ2-5	NA	NA	CASGLGFRQEQETQYF	TGTGCTAGTGGTTTGGGATTCCGACAGGAACAAGAGACCCAGTACTTC
TRBV5-6	TRBJ1-1	NA	NA	CASSLWPSRNTEAFF	TGTGCCAGCAGCTTGTGGCCTTCCCGAAACACTGAAGCTTTCTTT
TRBV3-1/TRBV3-2	TRBJ1-1	TRBD1	NA	CASSHRGWAEAFF	TGTGCCAGCAGCCACAGGGGGTGGGCTGAAGCTTTCTTT
TRBV9	TRBJ1-1	NA	NA	CASSVAGGDGEAFF	TGTGCCAGCAGCGTAGCGGGGGGGGATGGTGAAGCTTTCTTT
TRBV5-4	TRBJ1-4	NA	NA	CASSLGGLVNEKLFF	TGTGCCAGCAGCTTGGGGGGCCTGGTGAATGAAAAACTGTTTTTT
TRBV18	TRBJ2-1	TRBD1	NA	CASSLLHDRGQNNEQFF	TGTGCCAGCTCACTACTTCATGACAGGGGGCAAAACAATGAGCAGTTCTTC
TRBV9	TRBJ2-7	NA	NA	CASSVAGARSYEQYF	TGTGCCAGCAGCGTAGCGGGGGCCCGCTCCTACGAGCAGTACTTC
TRBV27	TRBJ2-3	NA	NA	CASSLGGQDTQYF	TGTGCCAGCAGTTTAGGGGGGCAAGATACGCAGTATTTT
TRBV7-8	TRBJ1-5	NA	NA	CASSYRGHSNQPQHF	TGTGCCAGCAGCTACCGAGGTCATAGCAATCAGCCCCAGCATTTT
TRBV11-2	TRBJ1-3	NA	once	CASSVEYPSSNTIYF	TGTGCCAGCAGCGTAGAGTACCCCTCGTCGAACACCATATATTTT
TRBV6-2/TRBV6-3	TRBJ2-1	NA	NA	CASSYGDEQFF	TGTGCCAGCAGTTACGGAGATGAGCAGTTCTTC
TRBV5-6	TRBJ1-1	NA	NA	CASSLRRTEAFF	TGTGCCAGCAGCTTGAGGAGAACTGAAGCTTTCTTT
TRBV5-1	TRBJ1-4	TRBD1	once	CASSLETGMEEKLFF	TGCGCCAGCAGCTTGGAGACAGGGATGGAAGAAAAACTGTTTTTT
TRBV5-1	TRBJ2-1	NA	NA	CASSLNRDGNEQFF	TGCGCCAGCAGCTTGAACAGGGATGGAAATGAGCAGTTCTTC